The entry below describes one T cell receptor (beta chain). No antigen is known for it. The data were produced by immunoSEQ multiplex PCR, yet TCRdb's version contains in-frame clones alone and is incomplete. This sample has around 29,000 clones, with about 94% found just once. These data belong to a study of lymphopenia after photon versus proton radiotherapy. Study findings and constraints: Better survival with proton therapy was suggested as possible, not demonstrated. Post-nadir diversity loss with photons came from oligoclonal expansion, particularly CD8+ Temra cells. A bigger post-nadir fall in TCR diversity correlated inversely with survival time in deceased patients.

The CDR3 is 15 amino acids. Trimming cost V 2 bases and J 5 bases; bases outside gene matches: 5. Germline loops: CDR1 SEHNR, CDR2 FQNEAQ (reference sequence). The chain couples TRBV7-9 to TRBJ2-1, with 8 bases matching TRBD1. The TCR originated in a woman between 45 and 60 years old with cholangiocarcinoma. The source material was peripheral blood, sampled from a patient treated with photon-based radiotherapy. The CDR3 DNA is TGTGCCAGCAGCTTAAGACAGGGGTCCGACAATGAGCAGTTCTTC. Amino acids: CASSLRQGSDNEQFF.